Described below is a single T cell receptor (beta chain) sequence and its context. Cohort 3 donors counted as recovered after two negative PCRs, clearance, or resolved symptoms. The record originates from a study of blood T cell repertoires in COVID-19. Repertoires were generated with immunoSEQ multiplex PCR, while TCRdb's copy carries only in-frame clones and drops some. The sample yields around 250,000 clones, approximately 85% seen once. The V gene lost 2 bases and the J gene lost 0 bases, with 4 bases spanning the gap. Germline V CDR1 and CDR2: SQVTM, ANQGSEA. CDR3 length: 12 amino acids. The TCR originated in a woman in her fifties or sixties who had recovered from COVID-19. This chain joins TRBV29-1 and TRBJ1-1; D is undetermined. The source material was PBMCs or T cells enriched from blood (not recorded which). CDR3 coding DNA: TGCAGCGTTGAACCCTTGAACACTGAAGCTTTCTTT. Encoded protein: CSVEPLNTEAFF.